This TCR beta chain was captured in a study of blood T cell repertoires in COVID-19. Whole-study context: Some COVID-19 samples were acute and others convalescent; all came from the United States, Italy and Spain. T cells, B-cell-depleted T cells, or PBMCs supplied cDNA or gDNA.

In the authors' workflow: Researchers report that nucleated cell counts were estimated from reference gene primer amplification. Using immunoSEQ multiplex PCR, the repertoire was profiled, and TCRdb retains in-frame clones only, with some absent. Clone size and the V and J calls come from that table; the DNA yielded D and trimming. The sample lists around 200,000 clones; 85% to 90% were seen once. CDR3 length: 17 amino acids. With 0 bases clipped from V and 5 bases from J, the junction kept 11 bases outside the gene matches. Germline V gene data show CDR1 as SGDLS and CDR2 as YYNGEE. The sequenced sample was peripheral blood. This chain joins TRBV9 and TRBJ2-5; 9 bases match TRBD1. The TCR comes from a man between 70 and 80 years old with active or convalescent COVID-19. The CDR3: CASSVGTGVALEETQYF. DNA for the CDR3: TGTGCCAGCAGCGTAGGGACAGGGGTTGCGTTGGAGGAGACCCAGTACTTC.